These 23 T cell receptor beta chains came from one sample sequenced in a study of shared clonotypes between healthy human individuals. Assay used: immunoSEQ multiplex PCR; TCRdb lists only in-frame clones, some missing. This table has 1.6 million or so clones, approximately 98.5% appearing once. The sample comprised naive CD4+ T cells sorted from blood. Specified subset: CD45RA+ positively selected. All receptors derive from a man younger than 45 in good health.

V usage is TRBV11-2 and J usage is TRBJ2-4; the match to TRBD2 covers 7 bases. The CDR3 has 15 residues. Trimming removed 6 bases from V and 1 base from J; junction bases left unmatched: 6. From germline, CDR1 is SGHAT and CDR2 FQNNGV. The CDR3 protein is CASRKAGSAKNIQYF. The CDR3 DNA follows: TGTGCCAGCAGGAAAGCGGGATCGGCCAAAAACATTCAGTACTTC.

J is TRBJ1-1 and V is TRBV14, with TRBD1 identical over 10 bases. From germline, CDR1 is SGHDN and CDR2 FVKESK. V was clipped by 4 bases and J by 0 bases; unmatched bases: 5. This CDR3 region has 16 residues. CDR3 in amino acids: CASSRGQGILNTEAFF. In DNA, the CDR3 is TGTGCCAGCAGCCGGGGACAGGGGATCTTGAACACTGAAGCTTTCTTT.

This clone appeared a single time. The chain's CDR3 is CASSLKWSLAGGTSTDTQYF. The CDR3 DNA sequence: TGTGCCAGCAGCTTAAAGTGGAGCCTAGCGGGAGGGACTAGCACAGATACGCAGTATTTT. The gene calls are TRBV7-6 and TRBJ2-3, with TRBD2 identical over 12 bases. This CDR3 contains 20 residues. The germline V gene has CDR1 SGHVS and CDR2 FNYEAQ. V dropped 2 bases and J dropped 0; count of bases not matched to a gene: 12.

The chain's CDR3 is CASSLAQGTEQFF. The CDR3 DNA follows: TGTGCCAGCAGCTTAGCGCAGGGAACTGAGCAGTTCTTC. The chain joins TRBV7-8 to TRBJ2-1, with D possibly matching TRBD1 (5 bases). The CDR3 is 13 amino acids. V lost 0 bases to trimming and J lost 9 bases, with 9 bases between them. Germline values: CDR1 SGHVS, CDR2 FQNEAQ.

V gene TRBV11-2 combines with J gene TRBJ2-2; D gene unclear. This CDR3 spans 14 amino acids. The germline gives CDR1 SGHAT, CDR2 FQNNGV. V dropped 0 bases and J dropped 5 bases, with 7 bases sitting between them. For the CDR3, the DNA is TGTGCCAGCAGCTTAGAGGTGGGAACCGGGGAGCTGTTTTTT. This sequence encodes CASSLEVGTGELFF.

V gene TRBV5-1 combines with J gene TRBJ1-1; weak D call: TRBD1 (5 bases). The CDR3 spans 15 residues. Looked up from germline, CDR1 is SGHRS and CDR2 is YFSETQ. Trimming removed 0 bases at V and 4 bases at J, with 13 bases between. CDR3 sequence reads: CASSLVEGHVTEAFF. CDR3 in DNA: TGCGCCAGCAGCTTGGTTGAGGGGCATGTCACTGAAGCTTTCTTT.

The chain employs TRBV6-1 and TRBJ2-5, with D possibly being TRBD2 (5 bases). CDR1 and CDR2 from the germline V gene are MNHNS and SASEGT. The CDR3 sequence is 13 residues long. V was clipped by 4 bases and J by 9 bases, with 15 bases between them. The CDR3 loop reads CASSVEISGAQYF. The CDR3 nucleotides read TGTGCCAGCAGTGTCGAAATTTCCGGGGCCCAGTACTTC.

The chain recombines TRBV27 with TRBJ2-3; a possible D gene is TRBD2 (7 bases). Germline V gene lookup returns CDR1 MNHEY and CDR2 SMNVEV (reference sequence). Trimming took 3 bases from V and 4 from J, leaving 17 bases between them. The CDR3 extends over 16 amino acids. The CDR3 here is CASSFMGGLRADTQYF. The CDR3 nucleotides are TGTGCCAGCAGTTTCATGGGGGGGCTTCGCGCAGATACGCAGTATTTT.

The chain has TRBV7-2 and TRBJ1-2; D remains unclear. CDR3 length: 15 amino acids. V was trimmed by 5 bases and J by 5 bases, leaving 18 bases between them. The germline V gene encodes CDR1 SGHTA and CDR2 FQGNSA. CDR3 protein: CASSHRIVGKYGYTF. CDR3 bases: TGTGCCAGCAGCCATCGGATCGTAGGCAAATATGGCTACACCTTC.

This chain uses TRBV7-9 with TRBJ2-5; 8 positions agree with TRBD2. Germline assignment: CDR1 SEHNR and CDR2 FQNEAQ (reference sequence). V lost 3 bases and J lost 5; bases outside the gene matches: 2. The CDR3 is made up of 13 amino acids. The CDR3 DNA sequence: TGTGCCAGCAGCTTGACGGGAGGGGAGACCCAGTACTTC. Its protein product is CASSLTGGETQYF.

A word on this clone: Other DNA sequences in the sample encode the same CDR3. The CDR3 region is CASSTTGNTGELFF. The CDR3 DNA reads TGTGCCAGCAGCACTACAGGGAACACCGGGGAGCTGTTTTTT. The rearrangement joins TRBV9 to TRBJ2-2; possible D gene TRBD1, 5 bases. V was clipped by 4 bases and J by 1 base, with 8 bases between them. This CDR3 comprises 14 residues. Germline loops: CDR1 SGDLS, CDR2 YYNGEE.

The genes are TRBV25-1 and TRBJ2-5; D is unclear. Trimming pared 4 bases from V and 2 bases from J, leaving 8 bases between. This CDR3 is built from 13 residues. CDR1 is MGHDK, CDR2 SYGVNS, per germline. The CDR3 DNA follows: TGTGCCAGCAGTGGCCGGGCTCAAGAGACCCAGTACTTC. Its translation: CASSGRAQETQYF. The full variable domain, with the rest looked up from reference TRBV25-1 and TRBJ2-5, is EADIYQTPRYLVIGTGKKITLECSQTMGHDKMYWYQQDPGMELHLIHYSYGVNSTEKGDLSSESTVSRIRTEHFPLTLESARPSHTSQYLCASSGRAQETQYFGPGTRLLVL.

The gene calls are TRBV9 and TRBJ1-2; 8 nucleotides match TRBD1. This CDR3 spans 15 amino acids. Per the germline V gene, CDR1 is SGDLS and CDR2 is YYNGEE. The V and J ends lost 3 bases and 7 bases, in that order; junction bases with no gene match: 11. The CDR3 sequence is CASSAYVGQGGGYTF. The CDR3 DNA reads TGTGCCAGCAGCGCGTACGTTGGACAGGGCGGTGGCTACACCTTC.

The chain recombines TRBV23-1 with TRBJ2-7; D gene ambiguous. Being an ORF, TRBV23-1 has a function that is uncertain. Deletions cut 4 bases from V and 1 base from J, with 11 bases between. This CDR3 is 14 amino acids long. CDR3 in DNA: TGCGCCAGCAGTCGGCGGACGGAATCCTACGAGCAGTACTTC. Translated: CASSRRTESYEQYF.

CDR3 nucleotides: TGCGCCAGCAGCCACGCCCTTAGGGGGACTAGCAGCGATGAGCAGTTCTTC. Translation: CASSHALRGTSSDEQFF. V gene TRBV4-1 combines with J gene TRBJ2-1; 9 positions match TRBD2. J was trimmed by 8 bases and V by 3 bases; bases with no gene match: 14. The CDR3 length is 17 residues. Germline V CDR1 and CDR2: MGHRA, YSYEKL.

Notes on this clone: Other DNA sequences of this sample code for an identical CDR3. The CDR3 coding sequence is TGCGCCAGCAGTCCAACAGGGAATCAGCCCCAGCATTTT. Protein sequence: CASSPTGNQPQHF. The V gene is TRBV5-1, the J gene TRBJ1-5; D perhaps matches TRBD1 (6 bases). This CDR3 is built from 13 residues. V lost 5 bases and J lost 4, with 10 bases in between. The germline CDR1 and CDR2 sequences are SGHRS and YFSETQ.

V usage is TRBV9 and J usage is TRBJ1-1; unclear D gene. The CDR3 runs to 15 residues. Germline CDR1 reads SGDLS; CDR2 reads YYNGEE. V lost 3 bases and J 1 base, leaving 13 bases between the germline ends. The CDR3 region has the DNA TGTGCCAGCAGCGGCTTAGGGCCGGGGAACACTGAAGCTTTCTTT. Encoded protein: CASSGLGPGNTEAFF.

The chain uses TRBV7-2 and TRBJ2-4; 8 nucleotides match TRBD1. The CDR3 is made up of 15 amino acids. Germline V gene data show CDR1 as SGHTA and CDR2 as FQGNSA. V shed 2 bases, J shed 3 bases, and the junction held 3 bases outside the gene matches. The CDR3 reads CASSLSGTGKNIQYF. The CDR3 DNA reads TGTGCCAGCAGCTTATCCGGGACAGGCAAAAACATTCAGTACTTC.

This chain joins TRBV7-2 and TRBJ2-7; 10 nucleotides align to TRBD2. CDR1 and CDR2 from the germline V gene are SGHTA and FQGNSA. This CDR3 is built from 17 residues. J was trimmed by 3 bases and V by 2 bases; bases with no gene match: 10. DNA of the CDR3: TGTGCCAGCAGCTTACGTTCGCTAGCGGGGGCTCTCTACGAGCAGTACTTC. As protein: CASSLRSLAGALYEQYF.

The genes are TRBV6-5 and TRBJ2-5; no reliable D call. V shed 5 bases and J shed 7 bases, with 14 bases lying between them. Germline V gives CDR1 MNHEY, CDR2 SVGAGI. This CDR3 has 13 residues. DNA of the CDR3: TGTGCCAGCAGTCTCCGGACCCTCGGGACCCAGTACTTC. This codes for CASSLRTLGTQYF.

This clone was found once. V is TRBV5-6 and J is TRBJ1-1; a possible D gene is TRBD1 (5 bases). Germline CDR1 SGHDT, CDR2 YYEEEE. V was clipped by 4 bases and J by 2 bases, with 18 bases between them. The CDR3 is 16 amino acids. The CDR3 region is CASSQFSRRVNTEAFF. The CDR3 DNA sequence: TGTGCCAGCAGCCAGTTTTCTCGCAGGGTTAACACTGAAGCTTTCTTT.

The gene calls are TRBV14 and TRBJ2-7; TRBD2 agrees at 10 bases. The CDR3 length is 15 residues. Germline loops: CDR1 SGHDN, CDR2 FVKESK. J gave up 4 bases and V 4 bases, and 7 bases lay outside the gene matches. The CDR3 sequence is CASSRTLAGAYEQYF. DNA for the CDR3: TGTGCCAGCAGCCGCACTCTAGCGGGAGCGTACGAGCAGTACTTC.

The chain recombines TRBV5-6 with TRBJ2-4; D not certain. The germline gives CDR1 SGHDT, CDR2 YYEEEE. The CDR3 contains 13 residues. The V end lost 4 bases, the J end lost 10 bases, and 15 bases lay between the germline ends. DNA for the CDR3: TGTGCCAGCAGCCCATACGACCTGCGAATTCAGTACTTC. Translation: CASSPYDLRIQYF.